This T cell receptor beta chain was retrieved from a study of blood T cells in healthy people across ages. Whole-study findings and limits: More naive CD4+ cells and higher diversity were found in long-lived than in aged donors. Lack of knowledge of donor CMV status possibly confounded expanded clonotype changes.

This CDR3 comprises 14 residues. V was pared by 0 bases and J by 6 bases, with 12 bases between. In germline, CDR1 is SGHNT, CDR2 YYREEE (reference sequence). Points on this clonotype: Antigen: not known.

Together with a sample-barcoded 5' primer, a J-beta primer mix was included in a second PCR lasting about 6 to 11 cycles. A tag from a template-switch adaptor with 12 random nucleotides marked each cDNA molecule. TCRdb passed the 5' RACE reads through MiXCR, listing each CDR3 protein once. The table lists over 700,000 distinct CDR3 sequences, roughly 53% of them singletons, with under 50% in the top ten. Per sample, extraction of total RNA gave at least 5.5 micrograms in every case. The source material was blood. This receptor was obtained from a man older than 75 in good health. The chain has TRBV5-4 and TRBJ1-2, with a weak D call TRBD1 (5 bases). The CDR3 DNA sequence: TGTGCCAGCAGCTTGGTTAAGGCGGGGGATGGCTACACCTTC. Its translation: CASSLVKAGDGYTF.